This T cell receptor (beta chain) was captured by sequencing in a study of blood T cell repertoires in COVID-19. Study context: PBMCs, B-cell-depleted T cells, or T cells were the source of the cDNA or gDNA that made up the material.

Data came from immunoSEQ multiplex PCR; TCRdb stores just in-frame clones and leaves some out. The table has around 470,000 clones, around 90% seen once. The germline CDR1 and CDR2 sequences are MDHEN and SYDVKM. This CDR3 is built from 12 residues. V was cut by 2 bases and J by 11 bases, with 12 bases left in between. Sequencing was done on a sample of PBMCs or T cells enriched from blood (not recorded which). The chain recombines TRBV28 with TRBJ1-1; a possible D gene is TRBD1 (5 bases). The source is a man aged 18-30 years who had recovered from COVID-19. Here the CDR3 DNA reads TGTGCCAGCAGTTTACGGAGGGGCAGCGCTTTCTTT. Translated: CASSLRRGSAFF.